This TCR beta chain came from a study of blood T cells in healthy people across ages. V was cut by 3 bases and J by 2 bases, with 17 bases left in between. CDR3 length: 16 amino acids. Germline loops: CDR1 SGDLS, CDR2 YYNGEE. Through a sample-barcoded 5' primer and a J-beta primer mix, a second PCR was run for roughly 7 to 11 cycles. TCRdb fed the 5' RACE reads into MiXCR, producing one record per CDR3 protein. The top ten hold around 9.6% of the sample, which has about 930,000 distinct CDR3 sequences, 25% to 30% seen once. These records were also assigned to another study, of T cells of mothers and their children.

Sequencing input: blood. The chain recombines TRBV9 with TRBJ2-5, with D perhaps assigned TRBD1 or TRBD2 (7 bases each). This receptor was identified in a woman aged 40 to 50 in good health. The CDR3 protein is CASSAQSGGGQETQYF. In DNA, the CDR3 is TGTGCCAGCAGCGCGCAATCAGGGGGGGGACAAGAGACCCAGTACTTC.